A selection of T cell receptor beta chains follows, all from one sample in a study of CD8 T cells in ankylosing spondylitis. One entry per CDR3 protein, called by TCRdb with MiXCR from the 5' RACE reads. The profile shows about 130,000 distinct CDR3 sequences, approximately 10% of them singletons. Sequenced: blood, either unsorted or a sorted T cell fraction (not recorded which). The origin of the receptors is a male donor with ankylosing spondylitis or in good health (not recorded which). CDR3s include the opening cysteine and the closing phenylalanine or tryptophan. A D gene is named only where the DNA matches it firmly. Size tells how often a clone was seen (once, few, many) or the class of an expanded clone, and some rows leave it out.

j_gene | abundance | len | v_gene | d_gene | CDR3nt | CDR3aa
TRBJ2-5 | . | 14 | TRBV5-1 | . | TGCGCCAGCAGCTCGGGAAGGCGGGACGAGACCCAGTACTTC | CASSSGRRDETQYF
TRBJ2-7 | . | 19 | TRBV29-1 | . | TGCAGCGTATCACCCACTAACACAGGGCGGGAGTACACATCCAACGAGCAGTACTTC | CSVSPTNTGREYTSNEQYF
TRBJ2-2 | few | 14 | TRBV5-1 | . | TGCGCCAGCTACAACACAGCGAACACCGGGGAGCTGTTTTTT | CASYNTANTGELFF
TRBJ2-2 | many | 13 | TRBV11-2 | . | TGTGCCAGCAGCTTTACCAACACCGGGGAGCTGTTTTTT | CASSFTNTGELFF
TRBJ2-1 | few | 14 | TRBV19 | . | TGTGCCAGTACCCCCCAGTCAGGGTGGTCTGAGCAGTTCTTC | CASTPQSGWSEQFF
TRBJ2-2 | few | 18 | TRBV4-2 | . | TGTGCCAGCAGCCAAGAGATGGGGCTAGCGCCGAACACCGGGGAGCTGTTTTTT | CASSQEMGLAPNTGELFF
TRBJ2-5 | . | 15 | TRBV28 | TRBD1 | TGTGCCAGCAGTTTGGCACAGGGGCCTCAAGAGACCCAGTACTTC | CASSLAQGPQETQYF
TRBJ2-1 | many | 13 | TRBV20-1 | TRBD2 | TGCAGTGGCAAGCGGGAGGGCCTCTGGGAGCAGTTCTTC | CSGKREGLWEQFF
TRBJ2-1 | many | 15 | TRBV29-1 | TRBD2 | TGCAGCGTTGCAAGCGGGGGTACCTCCTACAATGAGCAGTTCTTC | CSVASGGTSYNEQFF
TRBJ2-5 | many | 11 | TRBV28 | . | TGTGCCAGCAGACTACAAGAGACCCAGTACTTC | CASRLQETQYF
TRBJ1-5 | many | 14 | TRBV25-1 | TRBD1 | TGTGCCAGCATACGGGACAGGGAAAATCAGCCCCAGCATTTT | CASIRDRENQPQHF
TRBJ2-5 | . | 14 | TRBV18 | . | TGTGCCAGCTCACCACCGATCAGGACGCAGACCCAGTACTTC | CASSPPIRTQTQYF
TRBJ2-3 | many | 14 | TRBV6-2/TRBV6-3 | . | TGTGCCAGCACCAGACAGCGACTCACAGATACGCAGTATTTT | CASTRQRLTDTQYF
TRBJ2-1 | few | 14 | TRBV7-2 | . | TGTGCCAGTGCCGGGACTCCAACCTACAATGAGCAGTTCTTC | CASAGTPTYNEQFF
TRBJ2-5 | many | 15 | TRBV20-1 | . | TGCAGTGCTAGAGCCTGGGGCTATCGCCAAGAGACCCAGTACTTC | CSARAWGYRQETQYF
TRBJ2-5 | many | 12 | TRBV20-1 | . | TGCAGTGGGGGGGGCCCGCAAGAGACCCAGTACTTC | CSGGGPQETQYF
TRBJ1-4 | many | 15 | TRBV4-3 | . | TGCGCCAGCAGCCAGTCAGGGTCAACTAATGAAAAACTGTTTTTT | CASSQSGSTNEKLFF
TRBJ2-5 | few | 18 | TRBV20-1 | . | TGCAGTGCTAGAGACCCAAATAAGAGCGGAGCCCTTAAAGAGACCCAGTACTTC | CSARDPNKSGALKETQYF
TRBJ2-2 | few | 17 | TRBV5-1 | TRBD2 | TGCGCCAGCCTCCCGACTAGCGGGACTAAGAACACCGGGGAGCTGTTTTTT | CASLPTSGTKNTGELFF
TRBJ2-7 | many | 16 | TRBV18 | TRBD2 | TGTGCCAGCAGCCCAGGACTAGCGGGAGGGACCTACGAGCAGTACTTC | CASSPGLAGGTYEQYF
TRBJ2-7 | many | 13 | TRBV29-1 | . | TGCAGCGTTGAAGATAGGGCCTCCTACGAGCAGTACTTC | CSVEDRASYEQYF
TRBJ2-5 | . | 13 | TRBV20-1 | . | TGCAGTGCCGGAAAAGCGGGTGGAGAGACCCAGTACTTC | CSAGKAGGETQYF